Here is one T cell receptor beta chain with its context. The antigen is undetermined. These data come from a study of T cells after yellow fever vaccination. General study results and limits: Post-booster repertoires again held most primary-vaccination clones (roughly 96% CD4, 85% to 90% CD8). By day 5 rather than day 15, the secondary response had peaked, though it was weaker.

From the 5' RACE reads, TCRdb called clonotypes with MiXCR, one entry per CDR3 protein. The table has about 130,000 distinct CDR3 sequences, 6.6% seen once. V was pared by 3 bases and J by 8 bases, with 12 bases of the junction left unmatched. Germline CDR1 is DFQATT and CDR2 is SNEGSKA (reference sequence). The CDR3 contains 14 residues. This sequence was found in a man aged 25 to 40 who received the YFV17D yellow fever vaccine. The specimen comprised CD4+ T cells sorted from PBMCs, sampled 10 days after the yellow fever booster vaccination. V and J are TRBV20-1 and TRBJ1-1; 7 bases match TRBD1. The CDR3: CSASSGRQGSEAFF. CDR3 sequence (DNA): TGCAGTGCTAGCTCCGGGAGACAGGGTTCAGAAGCTTTCTTT.